The entry below describes one T cell receptor beta chain. The antigen it binds to is not known. No base quality values were provided; no much bigger clone lies one nucleotide off. TCRbeta CDR3 regions were amplified from genomic DNA using the immunoSEQ Assay, a bias-controlled multiplex PCR. In the paper's pipeline: The number of nucleated cells in each sample was estimated by amplification of reference gene primers within the assay. Sequence reads were collapsed and filtered to measure the absolute abundance of every unique TCRbeta CDR3 rearrangement. For each sample, productive Simpson clonality was calculated as the square root of Simpson's diversity index across productive rearrangements. TCRdb holds this immuneACCESS table with in-frame rearrangements only. Some clones are missing; in checked studies, unresolved V genes explain under half, and the rest has no known cause. The DNA was the basis for D and trimming; V, J and clone size are from that table. Present in this sample are fewer than 250,000 clones, more than 70% of which were seen just once. The ten largest clones capture around 8.9% of the sample.

In the prospective study, participants were roughly 18 to 100 years old, resided in 20 to 30 geographic areas of the United States, and were enrolled through a virtual design. In the prospective study, cohorts were assigned on the basis of participant-reported clinical history obtained from a screening survey and a study questionnaire. Recovered participants in ImmuneRACE Cohort 3 were defined as having two consecutive negative NP/OP PCR tests, clearance from a healthcare professional, or resolution of symptoms. Each participant in the prospective study had whole blood, serum and a nasopharyngeal or oropharyngeal swab collected by mobile phlebotomists. Over an approximately 2-month period, participants in the prospective study had the option of providing additional blood draws and questionnaires. Prospective study blood samples were shipped either frozen or at room temperature before DNA extraction.

CDR1 and CDR2, looked up from the germline V gene, are SGHDT and YYEEEE. The CDR3 numbers 13 residues from cysteine through phenylalanine. Only CDR3 DNA remains: 39 bases, in frame from the first base. Trimming at the junction amounts to 0 bases on V and 5 bases on J, and the germline ends lie 9 bases apart. The sample comes from a study of blood T cell repertoires in COVID-19 (dated by TCRdb to between 2020 and 2021). General notes on the study: The collaborator samples originated in the United States, Italy and Spain and spanned the acute and convalescent phases of COVID-19. The prospective study material was composed of cDNA or gDNA derived from T cells, B-cell-depleted T cells, or PBMCs. Subjects who had been exposed to COVID-19, were actively infected with it, or had recovered from it provided the deeply sampled blood TCRbeta repertoires that made up the dataset. The repertoires were released in a freely available public database meant as a resource for research on the immune response to SARS-CoV-2. The samples were drawn from the first 160 participants of the ongoing ImmuneRACE study and from about 1,200 subjects provided by 6 global collaborators. Nearly every sample came with metadata listing a de-identified subject ID, COVID-19 status, age in years and sex. Where available, HLA class I and class II types were taken from metadata supplied by the sample provider and were not determined by assay-based typing. The paper's findings and limits, for the study overall: How much clinical and demographic metadata was included differed by source and by participant, and the metadata was provided uncurated.

This receptor was identified in a woman between 18 and 30 years old who had recovered from COVID-19. The sample consisted of PBMCs or T cells enriched from blood (not recorded which). The V gene is TRBV5-6 and the J gene is TRBJ2-7; a tentative D match to TRBD1 spans 6 bases. The DNA is as follows: TGTGCCAGCAGCTTGGACAGGGCCCACGAGCAGTACTTC. It translates to CASSLDRAHEQYF.